The entry below describes one T cell receptor (beta chain). The antigen remains unidentified. The sample is drawn from a study of shared clonotypes between healthy human individuals. Findings of the study overall: Larger estimated richness was generally recorded for naive subsets relative to memory subsets.

Trimming pared 5 bases from V and 6 bases from J, leaving 14 bases between. Germline V gene lookup returns CDR1 MGHDK and CDR2 SYGVNS. The CDR3 consists of 13 residues. Per the study methods: ImmunoSEQ only sent back junction sequences with no quality scores, so filtering was done differently. The method was immunoSEQ multiplex PCR; TCRdb's version includes in-frame clones alone and lacks a portion of them. V and J calls and clone size come straight from that table; D and trimming were deduced from the DNA. The profile covers millions of clones, with around nine tenths appearing a single time and roughly 0.15% taken by the ten largest.

The clonotype comes from a man between 18 and 29 years old in good health. Sequencing was done on a sample of naive CD4+ T cells sorted from blood. Subset noted: CD45RA+ positively selected. This chain joins TRBV25-1 and TRBJ2-7; D is possibly TRBD2 (5 bases). The CDR3 region is CASSSGRSGEQYF. The CDR3, as DNA: TGTGCCAGCAGTTCGGGCCGGAGCGGCGAGCAGTACTTC.